The clone carrying this T cell receptor (beta chain) has only a few counts. Its specificity is not known. TCRdb itself ran the 5' RACE reads through MiXCR, one entry per CDR3 protein. The sample shows more than 300,000 distinct CDR3 sequences, 8% of them seen only once. Germline CDR1 is MNHEY and CDR2 is SMNVEV (reference sequence). Trimming cost V 6 bases and J 6 bases; bases outside gene matches: 14. The CDR3 length is 16 residues. These data come from a study of CD8 T cells in ankylosing spondylitis. General observations from the study: There was a TCR beta motif, made of eight highly homologous variants, that appeared characteristic of ankylosing spondylitis blood.

The chain recombines TRBV27 with TRBJ2-1, with TRBD1 matching over 7 bases. The sample taken for sequencing was blood, either unsorted or a sorted T cell fraction (not recorded which). The sequence was collected from a male donor with ankylosing spondylitis. The CDR3 nucleotides read TGTGCCAGCAGGCTGAATCAGAGGACAGGCGGCAATGAGCAGTTCTTC. The encoded protein is CASRLNQRTGGNEQFF.